Listed below are T cell receptor beta chains from one sample, sequenced in a study of PD-1 blockade in mismatch repair-deficient tumors. Produced via immunoSEQ multiplex PCR; TCRdb's table is partial and in-frame only. The sample holds some 120,000 clones, around nine tenths seen once. Sequences were derived from peripheral blood, sampled just over 70 weeks after starting pembrolizumab. The source is an adult with mismatch repair-deficient cancer. CDR3s include the opening cysteine and the closing phenylalanine or tryptophan. The D gene is left open where the match is weak. The listing skips clone size in some rows; elsewhere it reads once, few, many or a size class.

D gene: .; V gene: TRBV30; J gene: TRBJ1-1; CDR3 length: 13; clone size: once; CDR3 protein: CAWSVASGAEAFF; CDR3 DNA: TGTGCCTGGAGTGTGGCCTCAGGCGCTGAAGCTTTCTTT
D gene: TRBD1; V gene: TRBV30; J gene: TRBJ2-5; CDR3 length: 13; clone size: .; CDR3 protein: CAWRGTGKETQYF; CDR3 DNA: TGTGCCTGGAGGGGGACAGGGAAAGAGACCCAGTACTTC
D gene: .; V gene: TRBV7-9; J gene: TRBJ2-2; CDR3 length: 13; clone size: .; CDR3 protein: CASRVGGNGELFF; CDR3 DNA: TGTGCCAGCAGGGTCGGCGGCAACGGGGAGCTGTTTTTT
D gene: .; V gene: TRBV19; J gene: TRBJ2-1; CDR3 length: 14; clone size: .; CDR3 protein: CASTVAVSYNEQFF; CDR3 DNA: TGTGCCAGTACAGTCGCAGTTTCCTACAATGAGCAGTTCTTC
D gene: .; V gene: TRBV6-1; J gene: TRBJ1-4; CDR3 length: 15; clone size: .; CDR3 protein: CASSKSHATNEKLFF; CDR3 DNA: TGTGCCAGCAGTAAAAGCCATGCAACTAATGAAAAACTGTTTTTT
D gene: .; V gene: TRBV2; J gene: TRBJ2-2; CDR3 length: 15; clone size: .; CDR3 protein: CASSQGLANTGELFF; CDR3 DNA: TGTGCCAGCAGTCAGGGTTTGGCGAACACCGGGGAGCTGTTTTTT
D gene: TRBD2; V gene: TRBV7-2; J gene: TRBJ2-3; CDR3 length: 16; clone size: .; CDR3 protein: CASSLALAGGGDTQYF; CDR3 DNA: TGTGCCAGCAGCTTAGCGCTAGCGGGGGGTGGAGATACGCAGTATTTT
D gene: TRBD2; V gene: TRBV5-1; J gene: TRBJ2-3; CDR3 length: 15; clone size: .; CDR3 protein: CASSLVLAVTDTQYF; CDR3 DNA: TGCGCCAGCAGCTTGGTACTAGCGGTCACAGATACGCAGTATTTT
D gene: TRBD1; V gene: TRBV9; J gene: TRBJ2-1; CDR3 length: 15; clone size: .; CDR3 protein: CASSNRDSSYNEQFF; CDR3 DNA: TGTGCCAGCAGCAACCGGGACAGCTCCTACAATGAGCAGTTCTTC
D gene: TRBD1; V gene: TRBV6-1; J gene: TRBJ1-5; CDR3 length: 14; clone size: .; CDR3 protein: CASSRQGTNQPQHF; CDR3 DNA: TGTGCCAGCAGTAGACAGGGGACCAATCAGCCCCAGCATTTT
D gene: .; V gene: TRBV29-1; J gene: TRBJ2-7; CDR3 length: 13; clone size: .; CDR3 protein: CSVFSSAGKEQYF; CDR3 DNA: TGCAGCGTTTTTTCTAGTGCAGGGAAAGAGCAGTACTTC
D gene: TRBD1; V gene: TRBV7-9; J gene: TRBJ2-1; CDR3 length: 15; clone size: .; CDR3 protein: CASSTRQGAFNEQFF; CDR3 DNA: TGTGCCAGCAGCACCCGACAGGGGGCCTTTAATGAGCAGTTCTTC
D gene: .; V gene: TRBV30; J gene: TRBJ2-1; CDR3 length: 16; clone size: .; CDR3 protein: CAWRDRWGYALNEQFF; CDR3 DNA: TGTGCCTGGAGGGACAGATGGGGTTACGCTCTCAATGAGCAGTTCTTC
D gene: .; V gene: TRBV9; J gene: TRBJ1-4; CDR3 length: 15; clone size: .; CDR3 protein: CASSVGGGTNEKLFF; CDR3 DNA: TGTGCCAGCAGCGTAGGAGGGGGGACTAATGAAAAACTGTTTTTT
D gene: .; V gene: TRBV18; J gene: TRBJ2-6; CDR3 length: 15; clone size: .; CDR3 protein: CASSLFSGTSDVLTF; CDR3 DNA: TGTGCCAGCTCACTCTTCTCCGGGACGTCTGACGTCCTGACTTTC
D gene: TRBD1; V gene: TRBV11-3; J gene: TRBJ2-7; CDR3 length: 16; clone size: .; CDR3 protein: CASSLEVRTGAYEQYF; CDR3 DNA: TGTGCCAGCAGCTTAGAAGTCCGGACAGGGGCCTACGAGCAGTACTTC
D gene: .; V gene: TRBV28; J gene: TRBJ2-7; CDR3 length: 16; clone size: .; CDR3 protein: CASSSPSWGNNYEQYF; CDR3 DNA: TGTGCCAGCAGTTCCCCATCCTGGGGGAACAATTACGAGCAGTACTTC
D gene: .; V gene: TRBV6-5; J gene: TRBJ1-2; CDR3 length: 14; clone size: .; CDR3 protein: CASSRTGHNYGYTF; CDR3 DNA: TGTGCCAGCAGCAGAACGGGACATAACTATGGCTACACCTTC
D gene: .; V gene: TRBV6-5; J gene: TRBJ1-1; CDR3 length: 13; clone size: .; CDR3 protein: CASSPSFRTEAFF; CDR3 DNA: TGTGCCAGCAGTCCCTCTTTTCGTACTGAAGCTTTCTTT
D gene: TRBD2; V gene: TRBV4-3; J gene: TRBJ2-1; CDR3 length: 17; clone size: .; CDR3 protein: CASSQEYSGEGYNEQFF; CDR3 DNA: TGCGCCAGCAGCCAAGAGTATTCGGGGGAGGGCTACAATGAGCAGTTCTTC
D gene: .; V gene: TRBV29-1; J gene: TRBJ1-4; CDR3 length: 13; clone size: .; CDR3 protein: CSVFGGMSEKLFF; CDR3 DNA: TGCAGCGTTTTTGGGGGGATGTCGGAAAAACTGTTTTTT
D gene: .; V gene: TRBV5-4; J gene: TRBJ1-3; CDR3 length: 12; clone size: .; CDR3 protein: CASSGGGNTIYF; CDR3 DNA: TGTGCCAGCTCGGGAGGGGGAAACACCATATATTTT
D gene: TRBD2; V gene: TRBV30; J gene: TRBJ2-5; CDR3 length: 17; clone size: .; CDR3 protein: CAWSSGTSKVGKETQYF; CDR3 DNA: TGTGCCTGGAGTAGTGGGACTAGCAAGGTTGGAAAGGAGACCCAGTACTTC
D gene: .; V gene: TRBV4-2; J gene: TRBJ2-2; CDR3 length: 15; clone size: few; CDR3 protein: CASSPSTGNTGELFF; CDR3 DNA: TGTGCCAGCAGCCCTTCGACAGGGAACACCGGGGAGCTGTTTTTT
D gene: .; V gene: TRBV27; J gene: TRBJ2-7; CDR3 length: 13; clone size: .; CDR3 protein: CASSLGLVGEQYF; CDR3 DNA: TGTGCCAGCAGTTTAGGCCTAGTCGGCGAGCAGTACTTC
D gene: .; V gene: TRBV30; J gene: TRBJ2-6; CDR3 length: 15; clone size: .; CDR3 protein: CAWDREGAGANVLTF; CDR3 DNA: TGTGCCTGGGACAGGGAGGGGGCTGGGGCCAACGTCCTGACTTTC
D gene: .; V gene: TRBV12-5; J gene: TRBJ2-7; CDR3 length: 11; clone size: .; CDR3 protein: CASGLYHEQYF; CDR3 DNA: TGTGCTAGTGGTTTGTACCACGAGCAGTACTTC
D gene: .; V gene: TRBV4-1; J gene: TRBJ2-7; CDR3 length: 16; clone size: .; CDR3 protein: CASSHNTGAPSYEQYF; CDR3 DNA: TGCGCCAGCAGCCACAACACGGGGGCCCCCTCCTACGAGCAGTACTTC
D gene: TRBD2; V gene: TRBV7-8; J gene: TRBJ2-3; CDR3 length: 15; clone size: .; CDR3 protein: CASSLRLAEADTQYF; CDR3 DNA: TGTGCCAGCAGCTTGAGACTAGCGGAGGCAGATACGCAGTATTTT
D gene: TRBD1; V gene: TRBV27; J gene: TRBJ2-7; CDR3 length: 16; clone size: .; CDR3 protein: CASSLEFRTGPYEQYF; CDR3 DNA: TGTGCCAGCAGTTTAGAGTTCCGGACAGGGCCATACGAGCAGTACTTC
D gene: .; V gene: TRBV5-1; J gene: TRBJ2-5; CDR3 length: 13; clone size: .; CDR3 protein: CASRVAAGETQYF; CDR3 DNA: TGCGCCAGCAGAGTAGCAGCGGGAGAGACCCAGTACTTC
D gene: .; V gene: TRBV10-3; J gene: TRBJ1-1; CDR3 length: 12; clone size: .; CDR3 protein: CAISEGGGEAFF; CDR3 DNA: TGTGCCATCAGTGAGGGGGGGGGTGAAGCTTTCTTT
D gene: TRBD1; V gene: TRBV11-2; J gene: TRBJ2-5; CDR3 length: 16; clone size: .; CDR3 protein: CASSFTGATEKETQYF; CDR3 DNA: TGTGCCAGCAGCTTTACAGGGGCCACCGAGAAAGAGACCCAGTACTTC
D gene: .; V gene: TRBV6-1; J gene: TRBJ1-5; CDR3 length: 15; clone size: .; CDR3 protein: CASSEWDLGNQPQHF; CDR3 DNA: TGTGCCAGCAGTGAATGGGATCTAGGCAATCAGCCCCAGCATTTT
D gene: TRBD1; V gene: TRBV7-8; J gene: TRBJ2-1; CDR3 length: 15; clone size: .; CDR3 protein: CASSPDRGGNNEQFF; CDR3 DNA: TGTGCCAGCAGCCCAGACAGGGGAGGTAACAATGAGCAGTTCTTC
D gene: TRBD1; V gene: TRBV28; J gene: TRBJ1-5; CDR3 length: 18; clone size: .; CDR3 protein: CASSSTSDRQLLNQPQHF; CDR3 DNA: TGTGCCAGCAGTTCCACGTCGGACAGGCAACTACTCAATCAGCCCCAGCATTTT
D gene: TRBD2; V gene: TRBV10-2; J gene: TRBJ2-3; CDR3 length: 18; clone size: once; CDR3 protein: CASSEEGLAGGPTDTQYF; CDR3 DNA: TGCGCCAGCAGTGAGGAGGGACTAGCGGGAGGGCCCACAGATACGCAGTATTTT
D gene: TRBD2; V gene: TRBV6-5; J gene: TRBJ2-3; CDR3 length: 14; clone size: .; CDR3 protein: CASSLSGKTDTQYF; CDR3 DNA: TGTGCCAGCAGTCTTAGCGGGAAGACAGATACGCAGTATTTT
D gene: .; V gene: TRBV6-4; J gene: TRBJ2-6; CDR3 length: 16; clone size: few; CDR3 protein: CASSDSGHSGANVLTF; CDR3 DNA: TGTGCCAGCAGTGACTCGGGACACTCTGGGGCCAACGTCCTGACTTTC
D gene: TRBD2; V gene: TRBV27; J gene: TRBJ2-1; CDR3 length: 15; clone size: once; CDR3 protein: CASSAGTSGLNEQFF; CDR3 DNA: TGTGCCAGCAGTGCCGGGACTAGCGGTCTGAATGAGCAGTTCTTC
D gene: .; V gene: TRBV5-6; J gene: TRBJ2-1; CDR3 length: 13; clone size: .; CDR3 protein: CASSLALVDEQFF; CDR3 DNA: TGTGCCAGCAGCTTGGCTCTGGTAGATGAGCAGTTCTTC